This T cell receptor beta chain is from a study of T cell responses to AZD1222 COVID-19 vaccine. Study observations and caveats: Regions 160-218 and 743-854 dominated among vaccine-associated CD4 TCRs spanning spike. Donors were chiefly white British, with a greater number of females, and clonal diversity was perhaps underestimated. Only 5 to 7 AZD1222 recipients tested seropositive at baseline.

Sequencing used immunoSEQ multiplex PCR; TCRdb keeps in-frame clones, though not all of them. This table holds around 120,000 clones, 75% to 85% found once. To note about this clone: The antigen remains unidentified.

This specimen consisted of peripheral blood, obtained 28 days after the second AZD1222 dose. This receptor was obtained from an adult who received the AZD1222 COVID-19 vaccine.

The CDR3, as DNA: TGTGCCAGCAGTACGACAGGGAATTCCTATGGCTACACCTTC. Protein product: CASSTTGNSYGYTF. The chain employs TRBV5-4 and TRBJ1-2, with TRBD1 matching over 7 bases. V shed 5 bases, J shed 4 bases, and the junction held 8 bases outside the gene matches. The CDR3 spans 14 residues. From germline, CDR1 is SGHNT and CDR2 YYREEE (reference sequence).